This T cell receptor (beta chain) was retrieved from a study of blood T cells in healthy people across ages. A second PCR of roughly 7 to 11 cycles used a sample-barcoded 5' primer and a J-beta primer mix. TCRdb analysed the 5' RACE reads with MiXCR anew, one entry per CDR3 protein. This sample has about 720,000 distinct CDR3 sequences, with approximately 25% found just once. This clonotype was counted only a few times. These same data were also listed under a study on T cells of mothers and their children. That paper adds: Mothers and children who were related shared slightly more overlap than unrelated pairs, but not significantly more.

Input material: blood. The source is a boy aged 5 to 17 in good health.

The CDR3 DNA is TGTGCCAGCAGCTTAGATGGGCTAGCGGGACTGGATGAGCAGTTCTTC. It specifies CASSLDGLAGLDEQFF. The chain links TRBV7-8 to TRBJ2-1, with 9 bases aligning to TRBD2. This CDR3 region has 16 residues. Trimming cost V 1 base and J 8 bases; bases outside gene matches: 9. Germline V gene sequence: CDR1 SGHVS, CDR2 FQNEAQ.